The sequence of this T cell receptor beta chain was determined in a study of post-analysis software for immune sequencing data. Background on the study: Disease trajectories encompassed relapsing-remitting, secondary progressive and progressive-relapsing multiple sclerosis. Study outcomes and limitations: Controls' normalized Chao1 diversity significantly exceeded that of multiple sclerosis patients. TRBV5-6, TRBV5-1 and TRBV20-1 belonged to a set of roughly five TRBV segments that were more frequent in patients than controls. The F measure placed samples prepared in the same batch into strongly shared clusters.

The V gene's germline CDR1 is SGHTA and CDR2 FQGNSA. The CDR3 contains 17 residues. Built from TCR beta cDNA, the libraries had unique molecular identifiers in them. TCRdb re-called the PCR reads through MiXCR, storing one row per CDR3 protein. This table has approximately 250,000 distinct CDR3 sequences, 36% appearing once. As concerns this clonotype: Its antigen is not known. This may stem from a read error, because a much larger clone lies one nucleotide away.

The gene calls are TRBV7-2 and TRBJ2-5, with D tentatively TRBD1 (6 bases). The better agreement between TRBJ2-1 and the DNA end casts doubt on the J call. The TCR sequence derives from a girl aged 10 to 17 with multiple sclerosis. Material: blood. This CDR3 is CASSLTWDTPGQETQFF. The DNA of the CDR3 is TGTGCCAGCAGCTTAACTTGGGACACCCCCGGGCAAGAGACCCAGTTCTTC.